The table lists the clone carrying this TCR beta chain with a count of one. The sample is drawn from a study of blood T cell repertoires in COVID-19. Per the original methods: Reference gene primers were amplified, and this amplification served to estimate nucleated cell counts. The assay was immunoSEQ multiplex PCR, and TCRdb's table has in-frame clones only and misses some. The V and J calls and clone size are taken from that table; D and trimming were inferred from the DNA. Seen here are 450,000 or so clones, about 90% observed once, and the top ten hold 0.7% to 1%. The CDR3 length is 15 residues. Germline-derived CDR1 and CDR2 are LGHNT and FRNRAP. Trimming took off 5 bases at V and 0 bases at J, with 11 bases between the two ends.

Sequencing input: peripheral blood. The TCR comes from a man between 18 and 35 years old with COVID-19, enrolled during active disease. The rearrangement links TRBV12-5 to TRBJ2-1; maybe TRBD2 (5 bases). For the CDR3, the DNA is TGTGCTAGTGGTAAAAGCGGATCCTCCTACAATGAGCAGTTCTTC. It specifies CASGKSGSSYNEQFF.